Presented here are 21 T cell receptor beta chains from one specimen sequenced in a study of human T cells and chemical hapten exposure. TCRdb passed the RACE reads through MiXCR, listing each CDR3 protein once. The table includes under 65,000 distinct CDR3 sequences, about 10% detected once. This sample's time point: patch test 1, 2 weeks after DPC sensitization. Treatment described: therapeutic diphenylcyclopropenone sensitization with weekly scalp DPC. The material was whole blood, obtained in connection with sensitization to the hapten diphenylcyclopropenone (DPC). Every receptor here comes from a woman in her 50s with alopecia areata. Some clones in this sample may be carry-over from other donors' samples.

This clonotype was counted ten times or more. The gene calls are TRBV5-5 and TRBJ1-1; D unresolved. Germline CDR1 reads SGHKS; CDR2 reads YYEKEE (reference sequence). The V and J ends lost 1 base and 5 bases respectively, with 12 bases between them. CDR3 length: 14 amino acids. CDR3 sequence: CASSLSLRGTEAFF. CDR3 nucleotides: TGTGCCAGCAGCTTGAGCCTTAGAGGGACTGAAGCTTTCTTT.

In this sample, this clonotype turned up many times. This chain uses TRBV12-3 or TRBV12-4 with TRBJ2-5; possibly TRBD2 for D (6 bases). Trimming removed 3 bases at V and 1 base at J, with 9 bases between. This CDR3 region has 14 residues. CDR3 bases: TGTGCCAGCAGTTTTAGCGGTCCCCAAGAGACCCAGTACTTC. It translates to CASSFSGPQETQYF.

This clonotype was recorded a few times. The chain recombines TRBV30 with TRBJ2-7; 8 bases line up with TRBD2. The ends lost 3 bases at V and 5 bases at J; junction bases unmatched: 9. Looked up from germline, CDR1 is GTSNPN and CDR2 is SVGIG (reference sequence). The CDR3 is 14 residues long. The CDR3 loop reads CAWSLRGGFDEQYF. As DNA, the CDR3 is TGTGCCTGGAGCCTCCGGGGGGGGTTCGACGAGCAGTACTTC.

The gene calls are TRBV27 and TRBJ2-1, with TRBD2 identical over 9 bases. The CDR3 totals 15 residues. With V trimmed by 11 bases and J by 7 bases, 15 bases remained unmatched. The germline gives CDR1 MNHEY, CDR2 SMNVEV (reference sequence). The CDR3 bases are TGTGCCGCCCGACCAGGTGCGGGAGGGTGGAATGAGCAGTTCTTC. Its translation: CAARPGAGGWNEQFF.

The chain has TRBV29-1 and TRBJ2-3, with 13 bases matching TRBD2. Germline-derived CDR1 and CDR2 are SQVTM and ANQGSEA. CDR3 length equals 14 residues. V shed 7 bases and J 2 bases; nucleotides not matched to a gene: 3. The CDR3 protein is CSGTSGSPTDTQYF. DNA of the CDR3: TGCAGCGGGACTAGCGGGAGTCCCACAGATACGCAGTATTTT.

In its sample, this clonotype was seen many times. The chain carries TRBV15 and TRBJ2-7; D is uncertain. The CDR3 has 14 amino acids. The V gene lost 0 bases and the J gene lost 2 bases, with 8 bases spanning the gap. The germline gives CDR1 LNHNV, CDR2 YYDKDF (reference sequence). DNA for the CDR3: TGTGCCACCAGCAGAGATACCCCCCCCTACGAGCAGTACTTC. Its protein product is CATSRDTPPYEQYF.

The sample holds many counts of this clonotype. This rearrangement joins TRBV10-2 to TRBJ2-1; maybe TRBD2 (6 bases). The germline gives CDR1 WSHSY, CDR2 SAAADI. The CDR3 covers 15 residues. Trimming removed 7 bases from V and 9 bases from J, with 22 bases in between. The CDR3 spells CASIGEREWAGEQFF. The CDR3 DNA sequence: TGCGCCAGCATAGGCGAACGGGAGTGGGCAGGTGAGCAGTTCTTC.

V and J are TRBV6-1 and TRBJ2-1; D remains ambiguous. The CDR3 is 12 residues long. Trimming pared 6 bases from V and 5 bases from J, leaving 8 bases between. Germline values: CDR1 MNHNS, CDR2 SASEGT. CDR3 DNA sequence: TGTGCCAGCAGCCAGGTGAACAATGAGCAGTTCTTC. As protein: CASSQVNNEQFF.

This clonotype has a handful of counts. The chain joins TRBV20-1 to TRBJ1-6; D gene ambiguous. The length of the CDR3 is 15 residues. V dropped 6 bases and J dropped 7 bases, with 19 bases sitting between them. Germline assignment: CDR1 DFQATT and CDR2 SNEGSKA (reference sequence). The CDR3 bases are TGCAGTGCGCGGGGTGTGAACGCGGGGAATTCACCCCTCCACTTT. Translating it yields CSARGVNAGNSPLHF.

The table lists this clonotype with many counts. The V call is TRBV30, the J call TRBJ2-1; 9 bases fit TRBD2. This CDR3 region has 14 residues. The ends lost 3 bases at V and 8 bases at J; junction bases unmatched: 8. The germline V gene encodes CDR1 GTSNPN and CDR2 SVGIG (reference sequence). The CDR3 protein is CAWRREGRIDEQFF. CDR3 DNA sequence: TGTGCCTGGAGGCGGGAGGGCCGGATTGATGAGCAGTTCTTC.

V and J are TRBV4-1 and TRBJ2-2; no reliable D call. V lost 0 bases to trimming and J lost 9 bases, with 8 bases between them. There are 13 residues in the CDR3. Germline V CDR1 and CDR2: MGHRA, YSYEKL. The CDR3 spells CASSQDAFRELFF. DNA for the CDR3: TGCGCCAGCAGCCAAGACGCTTTCAGGGAGCTGTTTTTT.

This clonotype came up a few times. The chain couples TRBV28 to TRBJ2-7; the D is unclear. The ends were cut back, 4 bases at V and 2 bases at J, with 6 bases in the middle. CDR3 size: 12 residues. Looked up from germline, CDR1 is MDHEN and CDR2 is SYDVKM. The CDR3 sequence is CASSSEPYEQYF. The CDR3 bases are TGTGCCAGCAGTTCAGAGCCCTACGAGCAGTACTTC.

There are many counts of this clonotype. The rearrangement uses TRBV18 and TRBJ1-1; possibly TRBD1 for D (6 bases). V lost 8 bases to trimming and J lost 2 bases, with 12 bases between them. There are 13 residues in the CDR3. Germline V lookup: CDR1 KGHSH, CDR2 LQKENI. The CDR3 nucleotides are TGTGCCAGCACGGACAGCCCAAACACTGAAGCTTTCTTT. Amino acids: CASTDSPNTEAFF.

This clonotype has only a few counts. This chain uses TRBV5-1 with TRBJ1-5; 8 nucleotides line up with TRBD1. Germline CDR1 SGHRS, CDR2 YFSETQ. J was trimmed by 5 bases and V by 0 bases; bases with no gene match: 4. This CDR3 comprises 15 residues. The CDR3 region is CASSLEGQEHQPQHF. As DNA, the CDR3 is TGCGCCAGCAGCTTGGAGGGACAGGAACATCAGCCCCAGCATTTT.

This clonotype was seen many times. Here the CDR3 DNA reads TGTGCCAGCAGCCAAGGACGGGTCCGAGCCAAAAACATTCAGTACTTC. Translating gives CASSQGRVRAKNIQYF. This sequence joins TRBV14 and TRBJ2-4; unclear D gene. The CDR3 consists of 16 residues. V lost 1 base and J lost 0, with 10 bases in between. The germline V gene encodes CDR1 SGHDN and CDR2 FVKESK.

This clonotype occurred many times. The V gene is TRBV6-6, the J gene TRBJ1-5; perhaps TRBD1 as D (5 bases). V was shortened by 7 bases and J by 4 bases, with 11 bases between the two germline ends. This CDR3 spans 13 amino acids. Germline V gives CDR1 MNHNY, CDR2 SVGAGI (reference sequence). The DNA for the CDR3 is TGTGCCAGCACTTCACAGGAGAATCAGCCCCAGCATTTT. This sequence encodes CASTSQENQPQHF.

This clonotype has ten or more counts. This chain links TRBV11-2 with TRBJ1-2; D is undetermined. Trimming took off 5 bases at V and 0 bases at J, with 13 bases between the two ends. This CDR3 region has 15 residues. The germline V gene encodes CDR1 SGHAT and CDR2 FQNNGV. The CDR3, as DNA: TGTGCCAGCAGCGGGGAACAGTTAGCTAACTATGGCTACACCTTC. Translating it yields CASSGEQLANYGYTF.

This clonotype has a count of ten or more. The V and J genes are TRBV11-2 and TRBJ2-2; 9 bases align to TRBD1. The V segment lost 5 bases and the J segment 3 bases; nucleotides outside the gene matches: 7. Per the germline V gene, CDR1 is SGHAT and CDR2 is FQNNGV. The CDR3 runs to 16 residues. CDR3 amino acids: CASSLRGQGDTGELFF. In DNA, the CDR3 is TGTGCCAGCAGCCTCCGGGGACAGGGTGACACCGGGGAGCTGTTTTTT.

CDR3: CASTQGGPGELFF. In nucleotides, the CDR3 is TGTGCCAGCACCCAAGGGGGTCCCGGGGAGCTGTTTTTT. V is TRBV6-6 and J is TRBJ2-2; possibly TRBD1 for D (6 bases). This CDR3 is 13 amino acids long. V was trimmed by 7 bases and J by 6 bases, leaving 12 bases between them. CDR1 and CDR2 (germline): MNHNY, SVGAGI (reference sequence).

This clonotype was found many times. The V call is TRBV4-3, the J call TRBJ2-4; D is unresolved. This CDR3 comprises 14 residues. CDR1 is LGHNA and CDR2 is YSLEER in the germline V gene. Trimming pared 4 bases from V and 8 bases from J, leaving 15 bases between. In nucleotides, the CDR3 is TGCGCCAGCAGCCCCGCCTCCAGCAGCGACATTCAGTACTTC. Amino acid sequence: CASSPASSSDIQYF.

CDR3 sequence reads: CASSSRGVTEAFF. CDR3 coding DNA: TGTGCCAGCAGTTCGAGGGGGGTCACTGAAGCTTTCTTT. This chain connects TRBV27 to TRBJ1-1; D perhaps matches TRBD1 (6 bases). V was clipped by 4 bases and J by 4 bases, with 10 bases between them. In germline, CDR1 is MNHEY, CDR2 SMNVEV (reference sequence). This CDR3 is 13 amino acids long.